The clone carrying this T cell receptor beta chain was seen ten or more times. Its cognate antigen is unknown. Germline trimming cut 1 base from V and 7 bases from J; bases unmatched to any gene: 4. This CDR3 contains 15 residues. Germline V CDR1 and CDR2: LGHNA, YNFKEQ. This entry belongs to a study of CD8 T cells in ankylosing spondylitis. Points from the study as a whole: There was reportedly significant enrichment of clones that were disease-linked in matched ankylosing spondylitis synovial fluid. Disease-linked clones displayed a CD8+ phenotype and appeared relatively rarely in peripheral blood. A motif of under 10 highly homologous TCR beta variants was seen as apparently characteristic of ankylosing spondylitis blood.

TCR beta libraries were made by quantitative 5'-RACE with molecular barcodes. TCRdb reanalysed the 5' RACE reads using MiXCR and keeps one entry per CDR3 protein. The data contain about 220,000 distinct CDR3 sequences, under 30% of them singletons. Material for sequencing was blood, either unsorted or a sorted T cell fraction (not recorded which). This TCR derives from a male donor with ankylosing spondylitis or in good health (not recorded which). This chain joins TRBV4-2 and TRBJ2-1, with 10 bases that match TRBD1. The CDR3: CASSQGGQGNNEQFF. The DNA for the CDR3 is TGTGCCAGCAGCCAAGGGGGACAGGGGAATAATGAGCAGTTCTTC.